A selection of T cell receptor beta chains follows, all from one sample in a study of CD8+ T cells in alopecia areata. The protocol was immunoSEQ multiplex PCR, while the TCRdb copy is restricted to in-frame clones and leaves out a portion. This sample has about 160,000 clones; 87% occur once, and the top ten carry more than 12%. The specimen comprised CD8+ T cells sorted from blood, sampled at week 0. The receptors shown here come from a human donor with alopecia areata. CDR3s include the opening cysteine and the closing phenylalanine or tryptophan. A D gene is named only where the DNA matches it firmly. Part of the rows lack a size; the others show once, few, many or a class for expanded clones.

>TRBJ2-6|-|TRBV27|15|-
TGTGCCAGCAGTCCGACCAGCTCTGGGGCCAACGTCCTGACTTTC
CASSPTSSGANVLTF
>TRBJ2-3|TRBD2|TRBV2|17|-
TGTGCCAGCAGTGAACCAGGGAATAGCGGGGTTTCAGATACGCAGTATTTT
CASSEPGNSGVSDTQYF
>TRBJ2-2|-|TRBV14|15|few
TGTGCCAGCAGCCAGATAGACCGTTACACCGGGGAGCTGTTTTTT
CASSQIDRYTGELFF
>TRBJ2-7|-|TRBV25-1|13|-
TGTGCCAGCAGTGAATCGGGGACGGGAGAGCAGTACTTC
CASSESGTGEQYF
>TRBJ2-7|-|TRBV10-2|15|-
TGCGCCAGCAGTGACTCTGGTCGTCCCTATTACGAGCAGTACTTC
CASSDSGRPYYEQYF
>TRBJ1-2|-|TRBV30|13|-
TGTGCCTGCTTAATCCTTCACAACTATGGCTACACCTTC
CACLILHNYGYTF
>TRBJ2-6|TRBD1|TRBV7-8|15|-
TGTGCCAGCAGCCTAACAGGGGCTGGGGCCAACGTCCTGACTTTC
CASSLTGAGANVLTF
>TRBJ2-1|TRBD2|TRBV30|18|once
TGTGCCTGGAACCCGGGACTAGCGGGAGCTTATTCCTACAATGAGCAGTTCTTC
CAWNPGLAGAYSYNEQFF
>TRBJ1-1|-|TRBV29-1|12|-
TGCAGCGTTGAAGGGGGGCGCTCTGAAGCTTTCTTT
CSVEGGRSEAFF
>TRBJ1-2|-|TRBV7-9|12|few
TGTGCCAGCAGCTTTGCCAGCGATGGCTACACCTTC
CASSFASDGYTF
>TRBJ2-2|-|TRBV5-6|15|-
TGTGCCAGCAGCTTGGGCGGGTCGAACACCGGGGAGCTGTTTTTT
CASSLGGSNTGELFF
>TRBJ2-1|-|TRBV29-1|11|once
TGCAGCCAAGGGGACTACAATGAGCAGTTCTTC
CSQGDYNEQFF
>TRBJ2-1|-|TRBV5-4|13|-
TGTGCCAGCACTCCTGGCGGGCGGAATGAGCAGTTCTTC
CASTPGGRNEQFF
>TRBJ1-2|TRBD1|TRBV7-3|14|-
TGTGCCAGCAGCTTAGGGCAGGGGGCCGGTGGCTACACCTTC
CASSLGQGAGGYTF
>TRBJ1-1|-|TRBV27|13|-
TGTGCCAGCCGGATGAATTTGAACACTGAAGCTTTCTTT
CASRMNLNTEAFF
>TRBJ2-1|-|TRBV5-1|11|-
TGCGCCAGCAGCTTCGGTCAGGGGAAGTTCTTC
CASSFGQGKFF
>TRBJ2-3|-|TRBV27|14|-
TGTGCCAGCAGTTTCTCGGACAACCCGGATACGCAGTATTTT
CASSFSDNPDTQYF
>TRBJ2-7|-|TRBV6-1|12|-
TGTGCCAGCGGGAGTCCGACCTACGAGCAGTACTTC
CASGSPTYEQYF
>TRBJ2-7|TRBD2|TRBV7-9|16|-
TGTGCCAGCAGCTCATCCTCCGGGACTAGTTATCGCGAGCAGTACTTC
CASSSSSGTSYREQYF
>TRBJ2-4|TRBD1|TRBV7-9|15|-
TGTGCCAGCAGCCCCTCGGACAGGGGAGAAAACATTCAGTACTTC
CASSPSDRGENIQYF
>TRBJ2-2|-|TRBV29-1|13|few
TGCAGCGTCGGGACACCGAACACCGGGGAGCTGTTTTTT
CSVGTPNTGELFF
>TRBJ2-3|-|TRBV7-8|13|-
TGTGCCAGCAGCTGGGCTCCGGCGGATACGCAGTATTTT
CASSWAPADTQYF
>TRBJ1-5|-|TRBV27|13|-
TGTGCCAGCAGTGGAAGGGGGAATCAGCCCCAGCATTTT
CASSGRGNQPQHF
>TRBJ2-1|-|TRBV6-5|15|-
TGTGCCAGCAGTTACTCAGCGTCTCTGTACAATGAGCAGTTCTTC
CASSYSASLYNEQFF
>TRBJ1-2|TRBD1|TRBV29-1|17|-
TGCAGCGTGGACCAGGGGGATCCTGCATCGGGAGGCTATGGCTACACCTTC
CSVDQGDPASGGYGYTF
>TRBJ1-2|-|TRBV5-1|15|-
TGCGCCAGCAGCGTAGGGACGGGGGACGGCTATGGCTACACCTTC
CASSVGTGDGYGYTF
>TRBJ2-5|-|TRBV11-2|15|-
TGTGCCAGCAGCTTCGGTACGGGGGGCGGGCAGACCCAGTACTTC
CASSFGTGGGQTQYF
>TRBJ2-4|TRBD1|TRBV2|13|-
TGTGCCAGCAGCCCGGGACAGGGCTACATTCAGTACTTC
CASSPGQGYIQYF
>TRBJ2-3|-|TRBV29-1|13|few
TGCAGCGCCCCATCGGGGGCGGCCCATACGCAGTATTTT
CSAPSGAAHTQYF
>TRBJ2-1|-|TRBV4-1|13|few
TGCGCCAGCAACAAGATAGGGTCGGACAAGCAGTTCTTC
CASNKIGSDKQFF
>TRBJ2-7|-|TRBV29-1|14|-
TGCAGCGTTGAGGTTGGTGGGGCAACCTACGAGCAGTACTTC
CSVEVGGATYEQYF
>TRBJ2-1|-|TRBV19|14|-
TGTGCCAGTAGTTCCCGATCACGGGGCAATGAGCAGTTCTTC
CASSSRSRGNEQFF
>TRBJ2-1|TRBD2|TRBV29-1|12|-
TGCAGCGTTGGGAGCGGGGCTAATGAGCAGTTCTTC
CSVGSGANEQFF
>TRBJ1-3|TRBD1|TRBV6-5|14|-
TGTGCCAGCAGTCCAGGGGGAACTGGAAACACCATATATTTT
CASSPGGTGNTIYF
>TRBJ2-7|-|TRBV11-2|15|-
TGTGCCAGCAGCCCCTACCTCGCCGAGGGCTACGAGCAGTACTTC
CASSPYLAEGYEQYF
>TRBJ1-2|-|TRBV14|16|-
TGTGCCAGCAGCCAAGAGAGTGTCGGCAGGGGAGATGGCTACACCTTC
CASSQESVGRGDGYTF
>TRBJ2-7|-|TRBV5-5|14|-
TGTGCCAGCAGCTTGGCCAGGGGACGATACGAGCAGTACTTC
CASSLARGRYEQYF
>TRBJ2-5|TRBD2|TRBV4-1|17|-
TGCGCCAGCAGCCAAGCTGGGGCTAGCGGGAGAGGAGAGACCCAGTACTTC
CASSQAGASGRGETQYF
>TRBJ2-7|TRBD2|TRBV11-2|13|once
TGTGCCAGCCTCCCAGCGGGAGGGTACGAGCAGTACTTC
CASLPAGGYEQYF
>TRBJ2-2|TRBD1|TRBV27|14|-
TGTGCCAGCAGTCCCGGACAGGGCACCGGGGAGCTGTTTTTT
CASSPGQGTGELFF
>TRBJ2-7|-|TRBV9|13|-
TGTGCCAGCAGCGTATGGGACGGCTACGAGCAGTACTTC
CASSVWDGYEQYF